A selection of T cell receptor beta chains follows, all from one sample in a study of shared clonotypes between healthy human individuals. TCRdb's table, derived via immunoSEQ multiplex PCR, lists solely in-frame clones and lacks some. The table shows approximately 2.1 million clones, with approximately 95% occurring only once. Input material: naive CD4+ T cells from PBMCs. The receptors come from a man aged 18 to 30 in good health. Some clones in this sample may be carry-over from other donors' samples. The CDR3 runs from the conserved cysteine through the conserved F or W. Fields, in order: D gene, V gene, clone size, J gene, CDR3 length, CDR3 protein, CDR3 DNA. The D gene is left open where the match is weak. Some rows have no size entry. The others give once, few or many, or a class for an expanded clone.

>.|TRBV2|once|TRBJ1-3|13
CASRQNSGNTIYF
TGTGCCAGCCGACAGAACTCTGGAAACACCATATATTTT
>TRBD2|TRBV28|.|TRBJ2-7|17
CASSPTTVAGGSYEQYF
TGTGCCAGCAGTCCCACGACAGTAGCGGGAGGGTCCTACGAGCAGTACTTC
>.|TRBV6-4|.|TRBJ2-7|14
CASSESQGGYEQYF
TGTGCCAGCAGTGAATCCCAGGGAGGCTACGAGCAGTACTTC
>TRBD2|TRBV28|.|TRBJ2-1|16
CASRKTSGRALYEQFF
TGTGCCAGCAGAAAGACTAGCGGGAGGGCGTTGTATGAGCAGTTCTTC
>TRBD1|TRBV19|.|TRBJ1-5|14
CASSIRDSGQPQHF
TGTGCCAGTAGTATCAGGGACAGCGGGCAGCCCCAGCATTTT
>.|TRBV5-1|.|TRBJ2-3|14
CASSRDRPGDTQYF
TGCGCCAGCAGCAGGGACCGACCAGGGGATACGCAGTATTTT
>.|TRBV5-1|.|TRBJ1-1|13
CASSSQGIAEAFF
TGCGCCAGCAGCTCTCAGGGTATCGCTGAAGCTTTCTTT
>.|TRBV18|.|TRBJ2-1|15
CASSPIQGGGNEQFF
TGTGCCAGCTCACCAATACAGGGTGGAGGCAATGAGCAGTTCTTC
>TRBD1|TRBV5-1|few|TRBJ1-2|13
CASSPDRADGYTF
TGCGCCAGCAGCCCCGACAGGGCTGATGGCTACACCTTC
>.|TRBV6-1|.|TRBJ1-5|15
CASSRDIVSNQPQHF
TGTGCCAGCAGCCGGGACATAGTTAGCAATCAGCCCCAGCATTTT
>.|TRBV2|.|TRBJ2-7|11
CASNAVYEQYF
TGTGCCAGCAACGCGGTCTACGAGCAGTACTTC
>.|TRBV7-3|once|TRBJ2-2|15
CASSLTGTNTGELFF
TGTGCCAGCAGCTTAACTGGAACGAACACCGGGGAGCTGTTTTTT
>TRBD1|TRBV19|.|TRBJ1-5|15
CASSTQGAGNQPQHF
TGTGCCAGTAGTACGCAGGGGGCAGGCAATCAGCCCCAGCATTTT
>TRBD2|TRBV4-1|.|TRBJ2-1|17
CASSQAGGSRSYNEQFF
TGCGCCAGCAGCCAAGCGGGGGGTTCACGCTCCTACAATGAGCAGTTCTTC
>.|TRBV19|.|TRBJ1-1|17
CASSIVQGITVGTEAFF
TGTGCCAGTAGTATAGTTCAGGGAATAACGGTTGGCACTGAAGCTTTCTTT
>.|TRBV9|.|TRBJ1-4|16
CASSPRPDNRYEKLFF
TGTGCCAGCAGCCCCCGCCCGGACAACCGTTATGAAAAACTGTTTTTT
>TRBD1|TRBV4-1|.|TRBJ2-3|17
CASSQEVVGQGEDTQYF
TGCGCCAGCAGCCAAGAAGTCGTGGGACAGGGCGAGGATACGCAGTATTTT
>.|TRBV19|.|TRBJ2-1|13
CASSIGPYNEQFF
TGTGCCAGTAGTATAGGGCCGTACAATGAGCAGTTCTTC
>TRBD1|TRBV7-9|few|TRBJ1-1|14
CASIQTGGVTEAFF
TGTGCCAGCATCCAGACAGGGGGCGTGACTGAAGCTTTCTTT
>TRBD1|TRBV9|.|TRBJ1-1|15
CASSVVGQGTTEAFF
TGTGCCAGCAGCGTAGTTGGACAGGGGACCACTGAAGCTTTCTTT
>.|TRBV29-1|.|TRBJ1-1|13
CSVTGLMNTEAFF
TGCAGCGTCACAGGTCTCATGAACACTGAAGCTTTCTTT
>.|TRBV11-2|once|TRBJ2-7|14
CASSLERIATEQYF
TGTGCCAGCAGCTTAGAAAGGATCGCTACCGAGCAGTACTTC
>TRBD2|TRBV6-5|.|TRBJ2-3|14
CASSSTSGRNTQYF
TGTGCCAGCAGTTCGACTAGCGGGAGGAATACGCAGTATTTT
>.|TRBV5-4|few|TRBJ2-2|13
CASSLLRDGELFF
TGTGCCAGCAGCTTGCTGCGGGACGGGGAGCTGTTTTTT
>.|TRBV7-9|once|TRBJ2-7|15
CASSLVTGGSYEQYF
TGTGCCAGCAGCTTAGTAACGGGTGGCTCCTACGAGCAGTACTTC
>TRBD2|TRBV5-1|.|TRBJ2-1|16
CASSTNRLAGNNEQFF
TGCGCCAGCAGCACCAATAGACTAGCGGGGAATAATGAGCAGTTCTTC
>.|TRBV29-1|.|TRBJ2-5|14
CSAGHGGPQETQYF
TGCAGCGCTGGCCATGGGGGACCTCAAGAGACCCAGTACTTC
>TRBD1|TRBV18|.|TRBJ1-1|19
CASSSIQIGTGGTNTEAFF
TGTGCCAGCTCATCCATACAAATCGGGACAGGGGGTACGAACACTGAAGCTTTCTTT
>TRBD2|TRBV11-2|.|TRBJ2-3|16
CASSSTSGLWVDTQYF
TGTGCCAGCAGCTCAACTAGCGGCTTATGGGTTGATACGCAGTATTTT
>.|TRBV29-1|.|TRBJ1-2|12
CSVAWGNYGYTF
TGCAGCGTTGCGTGGGGAAACTATGGCTACACCTTC
>.|TRBV30|.|TRBJ1-6|13
CAWGGPPLSPLHF
TGTGCCTGGGGGGGACCCCCGCTTTCACCCCTCCACTTT
>.|TRBV2|.|TRBJ1-3|13
CASSEGRGNTIYF
TGTGCCAGCAGTGAAGGGCGGGGAAACACCATATATTTT
>.|TRBV25-1|.|TRBJ2-3|11
CASSGRDTQYF
TGTGCCAGCAGTGGACGCGATACGCAGTATTTT
>.|TRBV7-3|.|TRBJ2-3|17
CASSFNPGLGKLDTQYF
TGTGCCAGCAGCTTCAACCCGGGACTGGGAAAATTAGATACGCAGTATTTT
>.|TRBV30|.|TRBJ2-7|12
CAWSEHYYEQYF
TGTGCCTGGAGTGAACACTACTACGAGCAGTACTTC
>TRBD2|TRBV5-1|.|TRBJ2-2|16
CASSLARGANTGELFF
TGCGCCAGCAGCCTCGCTCGGGGGGCGAACACCGGGGAGCTGTTTTTT
>.|TRBV28|.|TRBJ2-5|16
CASSPPRGLGQETQYF
TGTGCCAGCAGCCCCCCCCGGGGGTTGGGGCAAGAGACCCAGTACTTC
>TRBD2|TRBV5-1|.|TRBJ2-3|15
CASSLLAGSTDTQYF
TGCGCCAGCAGCTTGCTAGCGGGGAGCACAGATACGCAGTATTTT
>TRBD1|TRBV5-5|once|TRBJ2-5|16
CASSLVTGGLGETQYF
TGTGCCAGCAGCTTGGTGACAGGGGGCCTCGGGGAGACCCAGTACTTC
>.|TRBV6-5|.|TRBJ2-2|14
CAISEGVNTGELFF
TGTGCCATCAGTGAAGGGGTGAACACCGGGGAGCTGTTTTTT
>TRBD2|TRBV7-3|.|TRBJ2-2|15
CASSLASGQTGELFF
TGTGCCAGCAGCTTGGCTAGCGGGCAGACCGGGGAGCTGTTTTTT
>.|TRBV6-5|.|TRBJ2-7|16
CASSYGPGRDSYEQYF
TGTGCCAGCAGTTACGGTCCGGGGCGCGACTCCTACGAGCAGTACTTC
>.|TRBV5-1|.|TRBJ2-5|13
CASSLRREETQYF
TGCGCCAGCAGCTTGCGCAGGGAAGAGACCCAGTACTTC
>TRBD2|TRBV7-9|.|TRBJ2-7|13
CASSFGRVGEQYF
TGTGCCAGCAGCTTCGGGAGGGTGGGCGAGCAGTACTTC
>.|TRBV7-8|.|TRBJ2-7|14
CASSLAVTNYEQYF
TGTGCCAGCAGCTTAGCGGTGACTAATTACGAGCAGTACTTC
>.|TRBV9|.|TRBJ2-1|14
CASSVLDVANDRFF
TGTGCCAGCAGCGTCTTAGACGTAGCGAATGATAGGTTCTTC
>.|TRBV4-1|.|TRBJ2-5|16
CASSQIPGPRFQTQYF
TGCGCCAGCAGCCAGATTCCGGGACCCCGTTTCCAGACCCAGTACTTC